One sample yielded the 14 T cell receptor beta chains listed below, sequenced in a study of T cells in Graves' hyperthyroidism and ophthalmopathy. There were TCR beta CDR3 regions amplified from RNA transcripts. The study used the HTBI primer set for a first-round RT-PCR of the TCR CDR3. In TCRdb, the multiplex PCR reads were re-called with MiXCR into one record per CDR3 protein. The table has about 280,000 distinct CDR3 sequences, around 25% seen once. Sequenced sample: blood. These receptors were collected from a man between 40 and 49 years old with Graves' hyperthyroidism that later progressed to Graves' ophthalmopathy.

In this sample, this clonotype turned up many times. The chain employs TRBV3-1 and TRBJ1-2, with D hard to call. The germline V gene has CDR1 LGHDT and CDR2 YNNKEL (reference sequence). CDR3 size: 16 residues. Between the trimmed V and J ends, which lost 2 bases and 8 bases, there was a span of 21 bases. The chain's CDR3 is CASSQFVGGEGKGYTF. DNA for the CDR3: TGTGCCAGCAGCCAATTCGTCGGTGGGGAAGGAAAAGGCTACACCTTC.

This clonotype showed up many times. The chain carries TRBV7-2 and TRBJ2-7; D remains unclear. This CDR3 has 15 residues. From germline, CDR1 is SGHTA and CDR2 FQGNSA. V was clipped by 5 bases and J by 2 bases, with 16 bases between them. The CDR3 reads CASSRFSTETYEQYF. CDR3 coding DNA: TGTGCCAGCAGCCGTTTCTCGACTGAGACCTACGAGCAGTACTTC.

The rearrangement links TRBV12-3 or TRBV12-4 to TRBJ2-5, with 8 bases lining up with TRBD1. Trimming removed 4 bases from V and 4 bases from J; junction bases left unmatched: 5. This CDR3 region has 14 residues. This CDR3 is CASSSADRGETQYF. The CDR3 bases are TGTGCCAGCAGTTCAGCAGACAGGGGAGAGACCCAGTACTTC.

The rearrangement uses TRBV6-1 and TRBJ2-4; D possibly uses TRBD1 or TRBD2 (5 bases each). This CDR3 has 14 amino acids. CDR1 is MNHNS and CDR2 is SASEGT in the germline V gene. Trimming removed 6 bases from V and 1 base from J, with 10 bases in between. CDR3 residues: CASREGPAKNIQYF. Written as DNA, the CDR3 is TGTGCCAGCAGAGAGGGGCCTGCCAAAAACATTCAGTACTTC.

V and J are TRBV30 and TRBJ1-1; D gene uncertain. V was cut by 4 bases and J by 6 bases, with 9 bases left in between. Germline assignment: CDR1 GTSNPN and CDR2 SVGIG (reference sequence). This CDR3 is built from 11 residues. The CDR3 region is CAWTGEAEAFF. The CDR3 DNA reads TGTGCCTGGACTGGGGAGGCTGAAGCTTTCTTT.

Ten or more counts support this clonotype. At one of its ends the junction is not consistent with the germline gene, which may arise from a read error. The V call is TRBV6-5, the J call TRBJ2-7; D is tentatively TRBD1 or TRBD2 (7 bases each). The CDR3 totals 16 residues. Looked up from germline, CDR1 is MNHEY and CDR2 is SVGAGI. The CDR3 coding sequence is TGTGCCCGCAGTTACAGGGGAGGGGTAAGCTCCTACGAGCAGTACTTC. Protein: CARSYRGGVSSYEQYF.

The V and J genes are TRBV7-9 and TRBJ2-5; TRBD1 might be the D (5 bases). The CDR3 runs 14 residues. Between the trimmed V and J ends, which lost 5 bases and 5 bases, there was a span of 15 bases. The V gene's germline CDR1 is SEHNR and CDR2 FQNEAQ (reference sequence). This chain's CDR3 is CASSGTRGRETQYF. The CDR3 bases are TGTGCCAGCAGCGGAACAAGGGGTCGGGAGACCCAGTACTTC.

There are many counts of this clonotype. The rearrangement joins TRBV27 to TRBJ2-5; 7 nucleotides match TRBD2. Germline CDR1 and CDR2: MNHEY and SMNVEV (reference sequence). The CDR3 consists of 14 residues. V trimming: 3 bases; J trimming: 5 bases; junction bases outside the gene matches: 6. The CDR3 is CASSFREAGETQYF. DNA for the CDR3: TGTGCCAGCAGTTTTCGGGAGGCGGGGGAGACCCAGTACTTC.

This clonotype was counted many times. The chain joins TRBV4-2 to TRBJ2-2, with 9 bases identical to TRBD2. CDR1 and CDR2 (germline): LGHNA, YNFKEQ. The CDR3 length is 17 residues. The junction had 11 bases not matched to a gene; V was cut back by 4 bases and J by 5 bases. Here the CDR3 DNA reads TGTGCCAGCAGCCCCGGTAGCGGGAGAGGGAGGACCGGGGAGCTGTTTTTT. This translates into CASSPGSGRGRTGELFF.

There are many counts of this clonotype. J is TRBJ2-7 and V is TRBV3-1, with 14 bases aligning to TRBD2. Germline V gene sequence: CDR1 LGHDT, CDR2 YNNKEL (reference sequence). The trim removed 6 bases at V and 4 bases at J, leaving 5 bases unmatched. The length of the CDR3 is 15 residues. The CDR3 DNA reads as TGTGCCAGCAGACAACGGACTAGCGGGGGGTACGAGCAGTACTTC. Residues: CASRQRTSGGYEQYF.

This clonotype was counted only a few times. CDR3 DNA sequence: TGCAGCGTTGTGGGCCTTCCCCTCTACGAGCAGTACTTC. It is translated as CSVVGLPLYEQYF. V and J are TRBV29-1 and TRBJ2-7; D gene uncertain. The CDR3 is 13 residues long. Deletions cut 4 bases from V and 3 bases from J, with 13 bases between. Looked up from germline, CDR1 is SQVTM and CDR2 is ANQGSEA.

This clonotype showed up many times. The CDR3 region has the DNA TGTGCCAGCGCCCGGGCCACTGAAGCTTTCTTT. As protein: CASARATEAFF. The chain couples TRBV6-2 or TRBV6-3 to TRBJ1-1; D not certain. Germline loops: CDR1 MNHEY, CDR2 SVGEGT. This CDR3 contains 11 residues. Trimming shortened V by 8 bases and J by 4 bases, and 8 bases separated the two germline ends.

There are many counts of this clonotype. This chain uses TRBV19 with TRBJ1-2; D not resolved. The germline V gene encodes CDR1 LNHDA and CDR2 SQIVND (reference sequence). V lost 7 bases, J lost 2 bases, and 14 bases lay in between. CDR3 length equals 14 residues. The CDR3 reads CASNSWTENYGYTF. The DNA of the CDR3 is TGTGCCAGTAACTCTTGGACGGAAAACTATGGCTACACCTTC.

The chain combines TRBV6-9 with TRBJ1-5; perhaps TRBD1 as D (6 bases). V was cut by 4 bases and J by 8 bases, with 15 bases left in between. Per germline, CDR1 MNHGY and CDR2 SVAAGI. The CDR3 loop spans 14 amino acids. In DNA form, the CDR3 reads TGTGCCAGCAGTTCGTACAGGGTGGTTAAGCCCCAGCATTTT. It specifies CASSSYRVVKPQHF.